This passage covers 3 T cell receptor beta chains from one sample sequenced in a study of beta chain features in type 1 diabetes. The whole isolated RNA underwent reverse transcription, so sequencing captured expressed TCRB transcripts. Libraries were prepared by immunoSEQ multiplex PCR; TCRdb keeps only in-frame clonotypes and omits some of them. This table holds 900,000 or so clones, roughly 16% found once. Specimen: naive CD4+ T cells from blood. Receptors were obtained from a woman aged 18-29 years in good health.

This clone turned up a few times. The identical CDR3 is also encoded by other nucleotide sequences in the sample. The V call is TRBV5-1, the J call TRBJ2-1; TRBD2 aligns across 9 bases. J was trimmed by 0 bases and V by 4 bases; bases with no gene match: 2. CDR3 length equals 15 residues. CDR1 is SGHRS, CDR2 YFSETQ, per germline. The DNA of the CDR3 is TGCGCCAGCAGCCCTAGCGGGAACTCCTACAATGAGCAGTTCTTC. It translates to CASSPSGNSYNEQFF.

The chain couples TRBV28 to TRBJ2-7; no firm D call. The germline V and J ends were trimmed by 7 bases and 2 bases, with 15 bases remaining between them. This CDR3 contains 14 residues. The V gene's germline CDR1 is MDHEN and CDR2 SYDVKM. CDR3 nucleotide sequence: TGTGCCAGCACAAATACGGGCCTCCCCTACGAGCAGTACTTC. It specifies CASTNTGLPYEQYF. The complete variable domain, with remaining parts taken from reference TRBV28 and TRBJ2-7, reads DVKVTQSSRYLVKRTGEKVFLECVQDMDHENMFWYRQDPGLGLRLIYFSYDVKMKEKGDIPEGYSVSREKKERFSLILESASTNQTSMYLCASTNTGLPYEQYFGPGTRLTVT.

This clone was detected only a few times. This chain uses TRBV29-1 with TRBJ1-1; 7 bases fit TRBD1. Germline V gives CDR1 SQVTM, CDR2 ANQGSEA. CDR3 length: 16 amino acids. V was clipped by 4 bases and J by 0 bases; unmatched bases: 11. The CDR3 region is CSVARQGPGVNTEAFF. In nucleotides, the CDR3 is TGCAGCGTTGCCCGACAGGGTCCGGGCGTGAACACTGAAGCTTTCTTT.